Presented here are 13 T cell receptor beta chains from one specimen sequenced in a study of blood T cell repertoires in COVID-19. This table comes from immunoSEQ multiplex PCR, and its TCRdb copy is limited to in-frame clones, with some not included. Altogether roughly 260,000 clones are present, about 91% being singletons, with the ten largest covering approximately 2.6%. The specimen was peripheral blood. Receptors were obtained from a person in their late teens or twenties with COVID-19, enrolled during active disease.

J is TRBJ1-1 and V is TRBV5-6; possibly TRBD1 for D (5 bases). Trimming removed 0 bases at V and 0 bases at J, with 9 bases between. Germline V lookup: CDR1 SGHDT, CDR2 YYEEEE. The CDR3 extends over 15 amino acids. The CDR3 nucleotides read TGTGCCAGCAGCTTGGCCACAGGCATGAACACTGAAGCTTTCTTT. Encoded protein: CASSLATGMNTEAFF. The full variable domain, its missing parts supplied by reference TRBV5-6 and TRBJ1-1, is DAGVTQSPTHLIKTRGQQVTLRCSPKSGHDTVSWYQQALGQGPQFIFQYYEEEERQRGNFPDRFSGHQFPNYSSELNVNALLLGDSALYLCASSLATGMNTEAFFGQGTRLTVV.

This clone appeared once. This chain connects TRBV19 to TRBJ2-5, with D maybe TRBD1 (6 bases). The V and J ends lost 2 bases and 4 bases respectively, with 11 bases between them. CDR1 and CDR2 (germline): LNHDA, SQIVND (reference sequence). The CDR3 sequence is 14 residues long. The CDR3 sequence: CASSINRVGETQYF. DNA for the CDR3: TGTGCCAGTAGTATAAACAGGGTTGGAGAGACCCAGTACTTC.

The DNA for the CDR3 is TGTGCCAGCAGCCAATTAGAGAACACTGAAGCTTTCTTT. Its translation: CASSQLENTEAFF. The chain recombines TRBV3-1 (or the pseudogene TRBV3-2) with TRBJ1-1; D gene ambiguous. CDR1 and CDR2 from the germline V gene are LGHDT and YNNKEL (reference sequence). The CDR3 is 13 amino acids. V was clipped by 2 bases and J by 1 base, with 5 bases between them.

The chain recombines TRBV24-1 with TRBJ2-1, with a weak D call TRBD2 (6 bases). Germline V gene sequence: CDR1 KGHDR, CDR2 SFDVKD. CDR3 length: 15 amino acids. V was clipped by 6 bases and J by 3 bases, with 14 bases between them. CDR3 region: CATSPRGSGYNEQFF. In DNA form, the CDR3 reads TGTGCCACCAGTCCTCGGGGGTCTGGCTACAATGAGCAGTTCTTC.

This sequence joins TRBV7-9 and TRBJ1-2, with D possibly being TRBD1 (6 bases). The CDR3 extends over 14 amino acids. The V gene's germline CDR1 is SEHNR and CDR2 FQNEAQ (reference sequence). The V end lost 5 bases, the J end lost 5 bases, and 15 bases lay between the germline ends. The CDR3 sequence is CASSLSQDRYGYTF. The CDR3 DNA reads TGTGCCAGCAGCCTTAGCCAGGACAGATATGGCTACACCTTC.

The V and J genes are TRBV19 and TRBJ2-7; D uncertain. The germline V and J ends were trimmed by 1 base and 6 bases, with 13 bases remaining between them. Germline V gene data show CDR1 as LNHDA and CDR2 as SQIVND (reference sequence). The CDR3 is 14 residues long. The CDR3, as DNA: TGTGCCAGTAGTATAGTTACAACTTCGGGCGAGCAGTACTTC. Residues: CASSIVTTSGEQYF.

The chain couples TRBV7-2 to TRBJ1-4; possibly TRBD1 for D (6 bases). This CDR3 has 14 amino acids. V was trimmed by 4 bases and J by 4 bases, leaving 10 bases between them. Germline CDR1 SGHTA, CDR2 FQGNSA. CDR3 sequence: CASSSGQSNEKLFF. In DNA form, the CDR3 reads TGTGCCAGCAGCTCCGGACAGAGTAATGAAAAACTGTTTTTT.

This clone has only one observation. The chain combines TRBV10-3 with TRBJ2-3; 7 nucleotides line up with TRBD2. The V and J ends lost 3 bases and 4 bases, in that order; junction bases with no gene match: 4. CDR3 length: 14 residues. CDR1 and CDR2 from the germline V gene are ENHRY and SYGVKD. The CDR3 nucleotides are TGTGCCATCAGTGAAGTAGCGGGCGCAGATACGCAGTATTTT. Translation gives CAISEVAGADTQYF.

V gene TRBV7-2 combines with J gene TRBJ1-1, with 7 bases aligning to TRBD1. The trim removed 0 bases at V and 1 base at J, leaving 2 bases unmatched. CDR3 length: 15 residues. Germline CDR1 SGHTA, CDR2 FQGNSA. The CDR3 DNA reads TGTGCCAGCAGCTTAGCCTGGACAGGGAACACTGAAGCTTTCTTT. Its translation is CASSLAWTGNTEAFF.

The CDR3 spells CASSHLRGEQYF. The CDR3 DNA reads TGTGCCAGTAGCCACCTAAGGGGCGAGCAGTACTTC. The gene calls are TRBV19 and TRBJ2-7; D is possibly TRBD1 (5 bases). Per the germline V gene, CDR1 is LNHDA and CDR2 is SQIVND (reference sequence). The CDR3 has 12 residues. V lost 6 bases, J lost 6 bases, and 12 bases lay in between.

The chain couples TRBV11-2 to TRBJ2-7, with TRBD1 identical over 7 bases. The CDR3 spans 16 residues. Per germline, CDR1 SGHAT and CDR2 FQNNGV. V dropped 3 bases and J dropped 0; count of bases not matched to a gene: 8. The CDR3 is CASSFYSQGSSYEQYF. In DNA form, the CDR3 reads TGTGCCAGCAGCTTTTACTCACAGGGGAGCTCCTACGAGCAGTACTTC.

The V and J genes are TRBV7-9 and TRBJ1-1; TRBD1 matches at 7 bases. This CDR3 spans 15 amino acids. Germline-derived CDR1 and CDR2 are SEHNR and FQNEAQ (reference sequence). V lost 4 bases, J lost 0 bases, and 5 bases stayed unmatched. The CDR3 sequence: CASSSRTGLNTEAFF. CDR3 coding DNA: TGTGCCAGCAGCTCCCGGACAGGTTTGAACACTGAAGCTTTCTTT.

The chain has TRBV27 and TRBJ2-3; TRBD2 agrees at 7 bases. The trim removed 8 bases at V and 6 bases at J, leaving 11 bases unmatched. The CDR3 loop spans 14 amino acids. In germline, CDR1 is MNHEY, CDR2 SMNVEV (reference sequence). The CDR3 reads CASSGVTSRDTQYF. CDR3 DNA: TGTGCCAGCTCCGGGGTGACTAGCAGGGATACGCAGTATTTT.